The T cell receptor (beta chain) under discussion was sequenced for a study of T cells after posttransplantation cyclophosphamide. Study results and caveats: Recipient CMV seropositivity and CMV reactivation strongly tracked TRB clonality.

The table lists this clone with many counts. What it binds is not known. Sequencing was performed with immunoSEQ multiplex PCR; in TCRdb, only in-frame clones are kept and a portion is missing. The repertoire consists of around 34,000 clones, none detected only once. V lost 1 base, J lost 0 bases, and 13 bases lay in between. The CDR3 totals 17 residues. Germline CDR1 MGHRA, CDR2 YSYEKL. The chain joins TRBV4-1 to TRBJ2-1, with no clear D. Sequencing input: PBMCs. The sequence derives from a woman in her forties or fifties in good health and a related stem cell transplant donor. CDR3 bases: TGCGCCAGCAGCCAAGTCATTACGGGTCCCTCCTACAATGAGCAGTTCTTC. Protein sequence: CASSQVITGPSYNEQFF.